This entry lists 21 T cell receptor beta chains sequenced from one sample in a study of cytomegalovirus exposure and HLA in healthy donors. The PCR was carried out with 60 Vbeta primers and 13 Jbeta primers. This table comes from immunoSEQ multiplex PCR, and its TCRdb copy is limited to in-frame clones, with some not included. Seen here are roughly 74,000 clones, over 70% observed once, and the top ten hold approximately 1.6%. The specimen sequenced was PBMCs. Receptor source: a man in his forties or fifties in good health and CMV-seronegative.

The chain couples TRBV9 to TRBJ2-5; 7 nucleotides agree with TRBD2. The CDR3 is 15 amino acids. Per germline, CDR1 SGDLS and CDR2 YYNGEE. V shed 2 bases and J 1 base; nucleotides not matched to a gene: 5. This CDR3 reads CASSVRAGAQETQYF. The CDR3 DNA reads TGTGCCAGCAGCGTGAGGGCGGGAGCCCAAGAGACCCAGTACTTC.

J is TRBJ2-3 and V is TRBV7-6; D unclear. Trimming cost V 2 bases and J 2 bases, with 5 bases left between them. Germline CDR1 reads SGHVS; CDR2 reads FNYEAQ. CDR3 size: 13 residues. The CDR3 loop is CASSLSLTDTQYF. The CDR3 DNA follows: TGTGCCAGCAGCTTATCACTCACAGATACGCAGTATTTT.

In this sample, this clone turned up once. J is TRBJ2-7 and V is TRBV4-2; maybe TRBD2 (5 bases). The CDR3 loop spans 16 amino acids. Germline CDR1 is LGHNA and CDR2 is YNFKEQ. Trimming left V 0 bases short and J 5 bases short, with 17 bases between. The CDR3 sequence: CASSQDLLVRADEQYF. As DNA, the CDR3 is TGTGCCAGCAGCCAAGATTTGCTAGTACGAGCGGACGAGCAGTACTTC.

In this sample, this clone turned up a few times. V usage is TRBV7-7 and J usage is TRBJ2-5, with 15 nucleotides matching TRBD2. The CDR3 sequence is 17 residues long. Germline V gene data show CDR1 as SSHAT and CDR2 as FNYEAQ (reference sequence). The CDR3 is CTSSFGLAGGFQETQYF. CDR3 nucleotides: TGTACTAGCAGCTTCGGACTAGCGGGAGGGTTCCAAGAGACCCAGTACTTC. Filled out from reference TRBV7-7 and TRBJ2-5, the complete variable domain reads GAGVSQSPRYKVTKRGQDVTLRCDPISSHATLYWYQQALGQGPEFLTYFNYEAQPDKSGLPSDRFSAERPEGSISTLTIQRTEQRDSAMYRCTSSFGLAGGFQETQYFGPGTRLLVL.

The CDR3 reads CASSQVRGETQYF. CDR3 in DNA: TGCGCCAGCAGCCAAGTCCGGGGGGAGACCCAGTACTTC. This chain uses TRBV4-1 with TRBJ2-5; possibly TRBD2 for D (6 bases). The CDR3 length is 13 residues. V was pared by 1 base and J by 5 bases, with 8 bases between. Germline V gene lookup returns CDR1 MGHRA and CDR2 YSYEKL.

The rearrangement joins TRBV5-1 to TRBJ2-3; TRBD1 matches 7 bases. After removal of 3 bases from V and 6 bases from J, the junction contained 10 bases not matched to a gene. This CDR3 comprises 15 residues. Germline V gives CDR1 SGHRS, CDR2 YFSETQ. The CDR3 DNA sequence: TGCGCCAGCAGCTCGGGGACAGCCCTGGGGGATACGCAGTATTTT. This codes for CASSSGTALGDTQYF.

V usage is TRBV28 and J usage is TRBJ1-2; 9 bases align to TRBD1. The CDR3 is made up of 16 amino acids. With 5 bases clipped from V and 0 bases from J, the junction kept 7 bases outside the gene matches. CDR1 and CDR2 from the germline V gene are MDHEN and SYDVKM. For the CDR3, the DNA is TGTGCCAGCAGTGGGGACAGGGCGCGGGCTAACTATGGCTACACCTTC. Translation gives CASSGDRARANYGYTF.

The CDR3 reads CASSPPGQGASPLHF. The DNA of the CDR3 is TGTGCCAGCAGTCCCCCGGGACAGGGGGCTTCACCCCTCCACTTT. This chain connects TRBV25-1 to TRBJ1-6; 12 positions match TRBD1. Per the germline V gene, CDR1 is MGHDK and CDR2 is SYGVNS. This CDR3 contains 15 residues. Germline trimming cut 5 bases from V and 9 bases from J; bases unmatched to any gene: 5.

Written as DNA, the CDR3 is TGTGCCAGCATCCTGGACAGCGCGGGTGACTCTGGGGCCAACGTCCTGACTTTC. This encodes CASILDSAGDSGANVLTF. The chain employs TRBV2 and TRBJ2-6; the D gene is possibly TRBD1 (6 bases). V lost 7 bases to trimming and J lost 0 bases, with 19 bases between them. CDR1 and CDR2 from the germline V gene are SNHLY and FYNNEI. This CDR3 is built from 18 residues.

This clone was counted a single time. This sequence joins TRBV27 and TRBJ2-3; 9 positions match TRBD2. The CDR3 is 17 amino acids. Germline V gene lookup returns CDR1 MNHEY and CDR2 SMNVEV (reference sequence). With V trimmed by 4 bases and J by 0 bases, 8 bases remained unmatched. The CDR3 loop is CASSSQTSGYSTDTQYF. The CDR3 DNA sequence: TGTGCCAGCAGTTCTCAGACTAGCGGATATAGCACAGATACGCAGTATTTT.

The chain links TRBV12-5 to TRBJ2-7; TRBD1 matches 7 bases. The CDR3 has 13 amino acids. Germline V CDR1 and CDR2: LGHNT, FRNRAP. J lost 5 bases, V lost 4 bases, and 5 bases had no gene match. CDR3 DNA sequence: TGTGCTAGTGGTTCCCACAGGGGCCACGAGCAGTACTTC. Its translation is CASGSHRGHEQYF.

CDR3 DNA: TGTGCCAGCAGCTCCATAGCGGGAGCGGAAGAGACCCAGTACTTC. Amino acids: CASSSIAGAEETQYF. The J gene is TRBJ2-5, the V gene TRBV7-3, with 9 positions matching TRBD2. V lost 4 bases and J lost 3; bases outside the gene matches: 6. Germline V gene sequence: CDR1 SGHTA, CDR2 FQGTGA. This CDR3 is 15 amino acids long.

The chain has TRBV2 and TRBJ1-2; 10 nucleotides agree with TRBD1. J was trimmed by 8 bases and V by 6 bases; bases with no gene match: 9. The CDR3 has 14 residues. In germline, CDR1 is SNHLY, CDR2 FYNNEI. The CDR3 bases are TGTGCCAGCAGGAGAGGGACAGGGGCAGGGGGCTACACCTTC. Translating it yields CASRRGTGAGGYTF.

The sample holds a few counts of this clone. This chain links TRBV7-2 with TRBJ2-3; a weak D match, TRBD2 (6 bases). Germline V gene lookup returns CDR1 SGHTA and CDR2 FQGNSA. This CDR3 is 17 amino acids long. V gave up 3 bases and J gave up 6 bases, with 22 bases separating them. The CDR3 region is CASSLNGASAVRDTQYF. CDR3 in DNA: TGTGCCAGCAGCTTGAATGGGGCTAGCGCCGTTCGGGATACGCAGTATTTT.

The CDR3 DNA reads TGTGCCAGCAGTTACGAGGCTAGCTCCTACGAGCAGTACTTC. Protein product: CASSYEASSYEQYF. The V gene is TRBV6-5, the J gene TRBJ2-7, with D uncertain. Trimming removed 2 bases from V and 0 bases from J, with 8 bases in between. The CDR3 sequence is 14 residues long. CDR1 and CDR2 (germline): MNHEY, SVGAGI.

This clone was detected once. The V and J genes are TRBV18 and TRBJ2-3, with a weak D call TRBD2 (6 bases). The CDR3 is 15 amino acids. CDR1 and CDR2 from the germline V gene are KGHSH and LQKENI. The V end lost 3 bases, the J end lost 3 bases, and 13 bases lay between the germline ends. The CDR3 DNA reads TGTGCCAGCTCACCCCCCGGGACTTCGACAGATACGCAGTATTTT. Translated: CASSPPGTSTDTQYF. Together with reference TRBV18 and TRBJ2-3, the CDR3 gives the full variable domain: NAGVMQNPRHLVRRRGQEARLRCSPMKGHSHVYWYRQLPEEGLKFMVYLQKENIIDESGMPKERFSAEFPKEGPSILRIQQVVRGDSAAYFCASSPPGTSTDTQYFGPGTRLTVL.

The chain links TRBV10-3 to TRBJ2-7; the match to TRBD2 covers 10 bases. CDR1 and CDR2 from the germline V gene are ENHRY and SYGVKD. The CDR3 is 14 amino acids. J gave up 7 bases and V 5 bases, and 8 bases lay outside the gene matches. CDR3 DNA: TGTGCCATCAGTCAGCGGGAGGGGCTTAGAGAGCAGTACTTC. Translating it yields CAISQREGLREQYF.

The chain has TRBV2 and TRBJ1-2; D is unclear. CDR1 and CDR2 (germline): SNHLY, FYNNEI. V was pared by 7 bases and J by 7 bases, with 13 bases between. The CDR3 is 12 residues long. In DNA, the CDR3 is TGTGCCAGCATGTGGCTGGCACGTGGCTACACCTTC. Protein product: CASMWLARGYTF.

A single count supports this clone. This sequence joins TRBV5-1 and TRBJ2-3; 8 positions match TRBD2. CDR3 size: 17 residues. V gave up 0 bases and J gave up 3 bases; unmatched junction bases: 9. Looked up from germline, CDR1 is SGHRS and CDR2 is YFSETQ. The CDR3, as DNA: TGCGCCAGCAGCTTGGAAGGTACGAGCGGGAGAACAGATACGCAGTATTTT. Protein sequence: CASSLEGTSGRTDTQYF.

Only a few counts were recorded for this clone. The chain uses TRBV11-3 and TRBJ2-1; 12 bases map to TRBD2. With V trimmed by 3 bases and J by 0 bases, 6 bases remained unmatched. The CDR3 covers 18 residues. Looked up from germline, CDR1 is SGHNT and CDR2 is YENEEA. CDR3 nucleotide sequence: TGTGCCAGCAGCTTCGGACTAGCGGGACTCGGCTCCTACAATGAGCAGTTCTTC. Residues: CASSFGLAGLGSYNEQFF.

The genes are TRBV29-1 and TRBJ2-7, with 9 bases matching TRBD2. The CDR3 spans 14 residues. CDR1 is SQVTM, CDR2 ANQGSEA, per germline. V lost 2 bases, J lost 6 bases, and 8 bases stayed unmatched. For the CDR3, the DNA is TGCAGCGTTGAAACGCTAGCGGGATCAGCCGAGCAGTACTTC. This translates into CSVETLAGSAEQYF.